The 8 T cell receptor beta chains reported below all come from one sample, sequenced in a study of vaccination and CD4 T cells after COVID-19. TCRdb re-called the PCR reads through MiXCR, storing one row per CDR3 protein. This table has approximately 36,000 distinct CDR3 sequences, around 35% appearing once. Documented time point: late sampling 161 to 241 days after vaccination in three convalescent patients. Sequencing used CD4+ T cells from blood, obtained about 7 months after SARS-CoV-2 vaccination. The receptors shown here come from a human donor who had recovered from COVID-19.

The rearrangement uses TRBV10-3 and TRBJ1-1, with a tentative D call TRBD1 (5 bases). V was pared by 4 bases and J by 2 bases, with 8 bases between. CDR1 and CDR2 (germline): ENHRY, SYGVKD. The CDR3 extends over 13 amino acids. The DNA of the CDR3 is TGTGCCATCAGTGTGACAGCAAACACTGAAGCTTTCTTT. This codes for CAISVTANTEAFF.

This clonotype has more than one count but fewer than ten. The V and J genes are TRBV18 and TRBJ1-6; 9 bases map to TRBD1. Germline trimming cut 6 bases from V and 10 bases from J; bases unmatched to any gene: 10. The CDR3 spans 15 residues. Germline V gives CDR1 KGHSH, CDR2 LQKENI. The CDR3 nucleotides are TGTGCCAGCTCGCCCAGGACAGGGGTCGAATCACCCCTCCACTTT. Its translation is CASSPRTGVESPLHF. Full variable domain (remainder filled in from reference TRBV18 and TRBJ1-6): NAGVMQNPRHLVRRRGQEARLRCSPMKGHSHVYWYRQLPEEGLKFMVYLQKENIIDESGMPKERFSAEFPKEGPSILRIQQVVRGDSAAYFCASSPRTGVESPLHFGNGTRLTVT.

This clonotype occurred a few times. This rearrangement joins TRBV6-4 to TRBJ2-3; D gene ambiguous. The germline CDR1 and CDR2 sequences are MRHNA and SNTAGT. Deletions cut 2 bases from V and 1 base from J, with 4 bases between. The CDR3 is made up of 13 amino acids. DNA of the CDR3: TGTGCCAGCAGTGACAGGGGCACAGATACGCAGTATTTT. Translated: CASSDRGTDTQYF.

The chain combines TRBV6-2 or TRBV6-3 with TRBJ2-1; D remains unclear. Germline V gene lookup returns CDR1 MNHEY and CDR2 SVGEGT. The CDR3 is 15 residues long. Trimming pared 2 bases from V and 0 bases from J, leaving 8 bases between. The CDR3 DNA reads TGTGCCAGCAGTTACGGGCGTAGCTCCTACAATGAGCAGTTCTTC. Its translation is CASSYGRSSYNEQFF.

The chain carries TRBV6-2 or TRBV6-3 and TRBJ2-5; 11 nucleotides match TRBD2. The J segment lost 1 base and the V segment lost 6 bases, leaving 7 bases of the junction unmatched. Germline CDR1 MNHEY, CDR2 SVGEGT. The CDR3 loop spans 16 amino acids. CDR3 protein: CASSPLAGALQETQYF. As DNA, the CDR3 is TGTGCCAGCAGCCCACTAGCGGGAGCCCTCCAAGAGACCCAGTACTTC.

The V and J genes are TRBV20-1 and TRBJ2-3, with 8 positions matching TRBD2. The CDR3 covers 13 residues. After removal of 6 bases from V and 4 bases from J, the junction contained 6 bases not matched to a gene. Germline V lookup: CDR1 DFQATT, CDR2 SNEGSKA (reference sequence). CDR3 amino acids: CSARTSWADTQYF. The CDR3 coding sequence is TGCAGTGCCAGGACTAGCTGGGCAGATACGCAGTATTTT.

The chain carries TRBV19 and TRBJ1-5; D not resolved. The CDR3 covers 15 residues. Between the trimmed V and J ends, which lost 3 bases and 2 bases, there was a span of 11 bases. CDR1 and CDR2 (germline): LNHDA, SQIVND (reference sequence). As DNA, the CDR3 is TGTGCCAGTAGTATGGTGCCGGTGGGCAATCAGCCCCAGCATTTT. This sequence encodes CASSMVPVGNQPQHF.

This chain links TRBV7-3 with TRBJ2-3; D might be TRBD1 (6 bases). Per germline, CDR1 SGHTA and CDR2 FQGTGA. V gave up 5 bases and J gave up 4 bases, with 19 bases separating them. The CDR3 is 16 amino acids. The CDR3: CASSAYRVDGSDTQYF. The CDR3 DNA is TGTGCCAGCAGCGCTTACAGGGTTGATGGTTCAGATACGCAGTATTTT.